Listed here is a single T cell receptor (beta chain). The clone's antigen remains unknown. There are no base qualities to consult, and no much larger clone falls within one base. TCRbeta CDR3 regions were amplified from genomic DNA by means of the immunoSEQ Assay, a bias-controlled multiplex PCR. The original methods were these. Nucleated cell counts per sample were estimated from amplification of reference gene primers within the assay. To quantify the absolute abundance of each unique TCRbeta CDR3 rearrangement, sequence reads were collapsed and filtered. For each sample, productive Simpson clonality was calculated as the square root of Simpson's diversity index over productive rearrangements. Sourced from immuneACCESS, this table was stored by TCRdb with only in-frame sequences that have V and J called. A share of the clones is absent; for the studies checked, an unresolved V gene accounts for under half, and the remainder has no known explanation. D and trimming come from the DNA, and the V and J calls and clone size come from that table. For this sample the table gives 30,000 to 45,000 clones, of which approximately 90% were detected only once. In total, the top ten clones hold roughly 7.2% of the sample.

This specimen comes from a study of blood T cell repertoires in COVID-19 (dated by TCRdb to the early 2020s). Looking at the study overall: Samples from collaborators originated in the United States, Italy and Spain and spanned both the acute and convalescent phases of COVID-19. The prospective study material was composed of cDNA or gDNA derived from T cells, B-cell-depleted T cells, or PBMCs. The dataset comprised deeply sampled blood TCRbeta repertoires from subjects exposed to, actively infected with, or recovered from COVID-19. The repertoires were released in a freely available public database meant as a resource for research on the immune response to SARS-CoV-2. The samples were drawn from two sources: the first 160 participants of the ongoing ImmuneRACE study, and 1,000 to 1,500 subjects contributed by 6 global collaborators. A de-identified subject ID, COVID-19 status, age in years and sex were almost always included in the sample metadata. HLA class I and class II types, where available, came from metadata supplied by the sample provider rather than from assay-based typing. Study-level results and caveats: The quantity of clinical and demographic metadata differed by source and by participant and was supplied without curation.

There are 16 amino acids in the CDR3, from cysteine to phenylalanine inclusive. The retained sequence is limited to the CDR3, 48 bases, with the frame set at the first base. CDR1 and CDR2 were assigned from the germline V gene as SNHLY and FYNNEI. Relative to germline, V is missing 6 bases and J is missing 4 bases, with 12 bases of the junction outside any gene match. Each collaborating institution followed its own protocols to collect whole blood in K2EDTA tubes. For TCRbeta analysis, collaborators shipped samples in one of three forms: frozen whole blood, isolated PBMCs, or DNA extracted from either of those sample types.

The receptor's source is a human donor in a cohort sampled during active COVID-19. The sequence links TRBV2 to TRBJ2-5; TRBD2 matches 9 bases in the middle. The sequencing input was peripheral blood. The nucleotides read TGTGCCAGCAGGTCCCTTGGCGGGGGGGCCGGAGAGACCCAGTACTTC. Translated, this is CASRSLGGGAGETQYF.